A selection of T cell receptor beta chains follows, all from one sample in a study of T cell repertoires in cytomegalovirus infection. Their target antigens are unknown. TCRdb re-derived calls from the reads in MiXCR, one entry per CDR3 protein. Of approximately 270,000 distinct CDR3 sequences detected, roughly a fifth appear once; the ten largest clones hold roughly 19%. Sequenced here: cultured PBMCs, sampled from culture after CMV antigen stimulation. The source is a human donor in good health (CMV status not recorded). Some clones in this sample may be carry-over from other donors' samples. The CDR3 runs from the conserved cysteine through the conserved F or W. Rows give clone size only sometimes, using once, few, many, or a class for an expanded clone.

TRBV7-2	TRBJ2-3	many	CASSILAGKTDTQYF
TRBV28	TRBJ2-5	many	CASPSEETQYF
TRBV7-2	TRBJ2-2	many	CASRPMGTGELFF
TRBV20-1	TRBJ2-1	.	CSAIGRNEQFF
TRBV27	TRBJ1-5	few	CASRLNYNQPQHF
TRBV7-2	TRBJ2-7	many	CASSPLAQDEQYF
TRBV7-8	TRBJ2-1	many	CASSLVVNYFVEQFF
TRBV7-2	TRBJ2-1	few	CASNSAPVNNEQFF
TRBV7-8	TRBJ1-5	many	CASSLWTGGVSNQPQHF
TRBV12-3/TRBV12-4	TRBJ2-3	many	CASSFLAGLADTQYF
TRBV7-8	TRBJ1-2	few	CASSLPGQPGYTF
TRBV12-3/TRBV12-4	TRBJ1-1	.	CAILPEGDAEAFF
TRBV6-5	TRBJ2-3	many	CASSYGGGGTDTQYF
TRBV7-3	TRBJ2-5	many	CASSLQGSLETQYF
TRBV12-3/TRBV12-4	TRBJ2-7	.	CASSLMADKVPYEQYF
TRBV12-3/TRBV12-4	TRBJ2-5	.	CASSSGQGAGETQYF
TRBV25-1	TRBJ1-2	.	CASSESGTRDGYTF
TRBV27	TRBJ1-2	few	CASSEQGRGGYTF
TRBV24-1	TRBJ2-7	.	CATSDSGQASYEQYF
TRBV12-3/TRBV12-4	TRBJ1-6	.	CASSPRERSPLHF